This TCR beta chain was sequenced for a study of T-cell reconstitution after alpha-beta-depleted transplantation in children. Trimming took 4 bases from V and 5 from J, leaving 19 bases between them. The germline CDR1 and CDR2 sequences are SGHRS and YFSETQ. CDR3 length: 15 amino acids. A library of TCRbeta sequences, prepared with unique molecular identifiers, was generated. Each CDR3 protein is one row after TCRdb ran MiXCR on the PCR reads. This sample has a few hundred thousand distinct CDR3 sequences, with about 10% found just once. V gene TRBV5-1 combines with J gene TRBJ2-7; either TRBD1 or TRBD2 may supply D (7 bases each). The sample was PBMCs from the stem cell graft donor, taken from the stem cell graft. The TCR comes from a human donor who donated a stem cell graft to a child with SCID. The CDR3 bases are TGCGCCAGCAGCCCCGGATTGACAGGGAGGGACGAGCAGTACTTC. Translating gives CASSPGLTGRDEQYF.